One and the same sample provided the 31 T cell receptor beta chains below, sequenced in a study of OX40 agonist ivuxolimab in advanced cancers. Using immunoSEQ multiplex PCR, the repertoire was profiled, and TCRdb retains in-frame clones only, with some absent. This table has 13,000 to 15,000 clones, 76% appearing once. Sample: CD4+ or CD8+ T cells sorted from blood, taken in a trial of the OX40 agonist ivuxolimab. Receptor source: an adult with an advanced solid tumor such as melanoma, head and neck, liver or kidney cancer.

This clone is medium-sized. The chain has TRBV6-1 and TRBJ2-7, with 13 nucleotides matching TRBD2. The CDR3 contains 15 residues. J gave up 3 bases and V 2 bases, and 1 base lay outside the gene matches. CDR1 is MNHNS and CDR2 is SASEGT in the germline V gene. CDR3 DNA: TGTGCCAGCAGTGAAAGACTAGCGGGGGGCTACGAGCAGTACTTC. Its translation is CASSERLAGGYEQYF.

In this sample, this clone is medium-sized. The gene calls are TRBV6-5 and TRBJ2-5; D is tentatively TRBD1 or TRBD2 (5 bases each). The germline CDR1 and CDR2 sequences are MNHEY and SVGAGI. The V and J ends lost 2 bases and 9 bases respectively, with 7 bases between them. The CDR3 consists of 11 residues. The CDR3 region is CASSYGGAQYF. In DNA form, the CDR3 reads TGTGCCAGCAGTTACGGGGGTGCCCAGTACTTC.

This clone turned up a few times. The V call is TRBV4-1, the J call TRBJ1-5; 7 positions agree with TRBD1. CDR1 and CDR2 from the germline V gene are MGHRA and YSYEKL. The V segment lost 4 bases and the J segment 7 bases; nucleotides outside the gene matches: 19. This CDR3 region has 18 residues. CDR3 region: CASSPSDRALERGQPQHF. The CDR3 DNA reads TGCGCCAGCAGCCCTTCCGACAGGGCTCTCGAGCGTGGACAGCCCCAGCATTTT.

The rearrangement uses TRBV5-1 and TRBJ2-5; 8 bases agree with TRBD1. CDR3 length: 18 residues. Looked up from germline, CDR1 is SGHRS and CDR2 is YFSETQ. The trim removed 6 bases at V and 1 base at J, leaving 17 bases unmatched. The CDR3 sequence: CASTEFSLDRGPQETQYF. CDR3 nucleotide sequence: TGCGCCAGCACCGAATTTAGCCTCGACAGGGGTCCCCAAGAGACCCAGTACTTC.

The V gene is TRBV2, the J gene TRBJ1-4; D is ambiguous. The CDR3 extends over 15 amino acids. Per germline, CDR1 SNHLY and CDR2 FYNNEI. Deletions cut 3 bases from V and 5 bases from J, with 13 bases between. The CDR3 region is CASSDIQAVNEKLFF. The CDR3 DNA reads TGTGCCAGCAGTGATATCCAGGCGGTGAATGAAAAACTGTTTTTT.

The J gene is TRBJ2-7, the V gene TRBV6-5; no clear D gene. CDR1 and CDR2 from the germline V gene are MNHEY and SVGAGI. CDR3 size: 12 residues. Trimming took 2 bases from V and 3 from J, leaving 5 bases between them. In DNA form, the CDR3 reads TGTGCCAGCAGTTACGACCTCTACGAGCAGTACTTC. It specifies CASSYDLYEQYF.

The rearrangement links TRBV4-3 to TRBJ2-6; D unresolved. CDR1 is LGHNA, CDR2 YSLEER, per germline. The CDR3 extends over 17 amino acids. The ends were cut back, 2 bases at V and 2 bases at J, with 13 bases in the middle. The CDR3 reads CASSQLNPPPGANVLTF. Here the CDR3 DNA reads TGCGCCAGCAGCCAACTTAACCCCCCACCTGGGGCCAACGTCCTGACTTTC.

This chain joins TRBV7-2 and TRBJ2-7; 8 positions match TRBD2. With 5 bases clipped from V and 4 bases from J, the junction kept 4 bases outside the gene matches. Germline V gene lookup returns CDR1 SGHTA and CDR2 FQGNSA. This CDR3 has 13 residues. DNA for the CDR3: TGTGCCAGCAGCCCGGGACTAGGGTACGAGCAGTACTTC. Protein: CASSPGLGYEQYF.

CDR3 residues: CASSFQQGQQETQYF. The DNA for the CDR3 is TGTGCCAGCAGTTTTCAGCAGGGTCAACAAGAGACCCAGTACTTC. The chain is built from TRBV28 and TRBJ2-5; TRBD1 might be the D (5 bases). The CDR3 length is 15 residues. V lost 3 bases, J lost 2 bases, and 13 bases lay in between. Germline V lookup: CDR1 MDHEN, CDR2 SYDVKM. The complete variable domain, with remaining parts taken from reference TRBV28 and TRBJ2-5, reads DVKVTQSSRYLVKRTGEKVFLECVQDMDHENMFWYRQDPGLGLRLIYFSYDVKMKEKGDIPEGYSVSREKKERFSLILESASTNQTSMYLCASSFQQGQQETQYFGPGTRLLVL.

The chain carries TRBV14 and TRBJ2-5; 14 nucleotides agree with TRBD2. J was trimmed by 4 bases and V by 3 bases; bases with no gene match: 7. The CDR3 contains 17 residues. Per germline, CDR1 SGHDN and CDR2 FVKESK. The CDR3 bases are TGTGCCAGCAGCCACCGGACTAGCGGGGGGTACAGAGAGACCCAGTACTTC. Amino acid sequence: CASSHRTSGGYRETQYF.

CDR3 in DNA: TGTGCCAGTAGCCGTAGGGGGGGCAATCAGCCCCAGCATTTT. Translation gives CASSRRGGNQPQHF. The chain links TRBV19 to TRBJ1-5, with a weak D call TRBD1 (6 bases). This CDR3 is 14 amino acids long. Trimming left V 6 bases short and J 2 bases short, with 11 bases between. Germline V lookup: CDR1 LNHDA, CDR2 SQIVND (reference sequence).

The chain has TRBV5-4 and TRBJ2-3, with a tentative D call TRBD2 (7 bases). The CDR3 is 16 amino acids. V was pared by 3 bases and J by 0 bases, with 14 bases between. Germline-derived CDR1 and CDR2 are SGHNT and YYREEE (reference sequence). CDR3 nucleotide sequence: TGTGCCAGCAGCTATCTAGGGGGGGCTAGCACAGATACGCAGTATTTT. It specifies CASSYLGGASTDTQYF.

J is TRBJ1-1 and V is TRBV10-2; unclear D gene. CDR3 length equals 13 residues. Germline V lookup: CDR1 WSHSY, CDR2 SAAADI. V was pared by 3 bases and J by 1 base, with 6 bases between. The CDR3 reads CASSDNGNTEAFF. DNA for the CDR3: TGCGCCAGCAGTGATAACGGGAACACTGAAGCTTTCTTT.

This sequence joins TRBV9 and TRBJ2-3, with D perhaps TRBD1 or TRBD2 (6 bases each). The CDR3 length is 13 residues. The V gene lost 9 bases and the J gene lost 1 base, with 12 bases spanning the gap. Germline loops: CDR1 SGDLS, CDR2 YYNGEE. The CDR3 loop is CATGAGGTDTQYF. The CDR3 DNA reads as TGTGCCACGGGGGCAGGAGGCACAGATACGCAGTATTTT.

This sequence joins TRBV7-6 and TRBJ2-7; TRBD2 might be the D (6 bases). Germline V gene lookup returns CDR1 SGHVS and CDR2 FNYEAQ. Trimming removed 5 bases from V and 1 base from J, with 12 bases in between. The CDR3 covers 14 residues. The CDR3: CASSVGLSSYEQYF. In DNA, the CDR3 is TGTGCCAGCAGCGTAGGACTATCTTCCTACGAGCAGTACTTC.

In this sample, this clone turned up once. The chain combines TRBV14 with TRBJ1-1; tentative D call: TRBD1 (6 bases). Trimming took 4 bases from V and 3 from J, leaving 9 bases between them. The CDR3 extends over 13 amino acids. Germline lookup yields CDR1 SGHDN and CDR2 FVKESK. The CDR3 coding sequence is TGTGCCAGCAGCCTACAGGGTTACACTGAAGCTTTCTTT. This encodes CASSLQGYTEAFF.

With respect to this clone: This may arise from a read error, as a much more abundant clone is one base away. At the DNA level, this CDR3 is encoded by other sequences in the same sample as well. CDR3 amino acids: CASKLIATIYF. The CDR3, as DNA: TGTGCCAGTAAGTTGATCGCCACCATATATTTT. The rearrangement links TRBV6-1 to TRBJ1-3; D remains ambiguous. V lost 9 bases to trimming and J lost 9 bases, with 12 bases between them. This CDR3 has 11 residues. The germline CDR1 and CDR2 sequences are MNHNS and SASEGT.

This clone was seen a handful of times. The chain carries TRBV7-9 and TRBJ2-3, with D unresolved. Looked up from germline, CDR1 is SEHNR and CDR2 is FQNEAQ (reference sequence). V was trimmed by 5 bases and J by 4 bases, leaving 4 bases between them. The CDR3 length is 11 residues. In DNA form, the CDR3 reads TGTGCCAGCAGCGATTCAGATACGCAGTATTTT. Translating gives CASSDSDTQYF.

This sequence joins TRBV7-9 and TRBJ2-3; the D is unclear. CDR1 and CDR2 from the germline V gene are SEHNR and FQNEAQ (reference sequence). V was cut by 3 bases and J by 5 bases, with 6 bases left in between. This CDR3 is 12 amino acids long. CDR3 sequence (DNA): TGTGCCAGCAGCTTTATCCTAGATACGCAGTATTTT. It codes for CASSFILDTQYF.

The J gene is TRBJ1-1, the V gene TRBV29-1; tentative D call: TRBD1 (5 bases). V dropped 7 bases and J dropped 11 bases, with 17 bases sitting between them. This CDR3 is built from 11 residues. Germline V gene lookup returns CDR1 SQVTM and CDR2 ANQGSEA. In DNA form, the CDR3 reads TGCAGCGCATACTACCAGGGAAGGGCTTTCTTT. Translating it yields CSAYYQGRAFF.

The V call is TRBV7-6, the J call TRBJ1-1; no reliable D call. Germline V gene sequence: CDR1 SGHVS, CDR2 FNYEAQ. Trimming stripped 1 base from V and 8 bases from J, with 11 bases between. There are 13 residues in the CDR3. The CDR3 spells CASSLDKGREAFF. In DNA form, the CDR3 reads TGTGCCAGCAGCTTAGATAAGGGTCGGGAAGCTTTCTTT.

The rearrangement joins TRBV5-5 to TRBJ2-1; 7 bases map to TRBD1. The CDR3 totals 15 residues. Trimming removed 2 bases from V and 0 bases from J; junction bases left unmatched: 2. Germline CDR1 SGHKS, CDR2 YYEKEE (reference sequence). Here the CDR3 DNA reads TGTGCCAGCAGCTTATGGGACAGCTCCTACAATGAGCAGTTCTTC. It yields the protein CASSLWDSSYNEQFF.

The chain links TRBV6-5 to TRBJ2-3, with D tentatively TRBD1 (5 bases). V was cut by 1 base and J by 4 bases, with 9 bases left in between. Germline V CDR1 and CDR2: MNHEY, SVGAGI. The CDR3 contains 14 residues. This CDR3 is CASSYFQGADTQYF. As DNA, the CDR3 is TGTGCCAGCAGTTACTTTCAGGGCGCAGATACGCAGTATTTT.

The chain has TRBV5-4 and TRBJ1-5; the D gene is possibly TRBD1 (5 bases). The CDR3 has 13 amino acids. Germline CDR1 SGHNT, CDR2 YYREEE (reference sequence). V shed 3 bases and J shed 7 bases, with 11 bases lying between them. This CDR3 is CASSWGVGQPQHF. The CDR3 region has the DNA TGTGCCAGCAGCTGGGGGGTAGGGCAGCCCCAGCATTTT.

This chain connects TRBV5-5 to TRBJ1-1, with D perhaps matching TRBD1 (6 bases). Germline CDR1 SGHKS, CDR2 YYEKEE (reference sequence). The V end lost 2 bases, the J end lost 4 bases, and 9 bases lay between the germline ends. The CDR3 runs to 13 residues. The CDR3 DNA is TGTGCCAGCAGCTTAGGGGGTGTCACTGAAGCTTTCTTT. It is translated as CASSLGGVTEAFF. Full variable domain (remainder filled in from reference TRBV5-5 and TRBJ1-1): DAGVTQSPTHLIKTRGQQVTLRCSPISGHKSVSWYQQVLGQGPQFIFQYYEKEERGRGNFPDRFSARQFPNYSSELNVNALLLGDSALYLCASSLGGVTEAFFGQGTRLTVV.

The rearrangement links TRBV12-2 to TRBJ2-7. TRBV12-2 is shown as a pseudogene. The CDR3 is made up of 12 amino acids. The CDR3 region has the DNA TGTGTAAGTCGCCCGCGTTGGCGCGAGCAGTACTTC. Amino acid sequence: CVSRPRWREQYF.

V gene TRBV13 combines with J gene TRBJ1-6; the D is unclear. This CDR3 contains 13 residues. Trimming removed 4 bases from V and 14 bases from J, with 15 bases in between. Germline assignment: CDR1 PRHDT and CDR2 FYEKMQ (reference sequence). CDR3 sequence reads: CASSSGIRSTLHF. Here the CDR3 DNA reads TGTGCCAGCAGCTCGGGCATCAGGTCCACCCTCCACTTT.

The chain uses TRBV6-1 and TRBJ1-1; no definite D call. The CDR3 totals 13 residues. Germline V lookup: CDR1 MNHNS, CDR2 SASEGT. Between the trimmed V and J ends, which lost 1 base and 5 bases, there was a span of 8 bases. CDR3 sequence reads: CASSEGDSTEAFF. CDR3 nucleotide sequence: TGTGCCAGCAGTGAAGGGGATAGTACTGAAGCTTTCTTT.

The chain uses TRBV7-9 and TRBJ2-1, with 10 nucleotides matching TRBD2. V was pared by 4 bases and J by 1 base, with 1 base of the junction left unmatched. CDR3 length: 15 amino acids. From germline, CDR1 is SEHNR and CDR2 FQNEAQ (reference sequence). The CDR3 loop reads CASSSTSGSYNEQFF. DNA of the CDR3: TGTGCCAGCAGCTCGACTAGCGGGTCCTACAATGAGCAGTTCTTC. The variable domain in full, completed from reference TRBV7-9 and TRBJ2-1, reads DTGVSQNPRHKITKRGQNVTFRCDPISEHNRLYWYRQTLGQGPEFLTYFQNEAQLEKSRLLSDRFSAERPKGSFSTLEIQRTEQGDSAMYLCASSSTSGSYNEQFFGPGTRLTVL.

This clone was recorded once. The chain has TRBV11-2 and TRBJ2-5; no firm D call. The ends were cut back, 3 bases at V and 2 bases at J, with 7 bases in the middle. The germline V gene encodes CDR1 SGHAT and CDR2 FQNNGV. There are 13 residues in the CDR3. CDR3 residues: CASSFHRQETQYF. DNA of the CDR3: TGTGCCAGCAGCTTTCACAGACAAGAGACCCAGTACTTC.

The chain uses TRBV6-5 and TRBJ2-7; maybe TRBD1 (6 bases). V was trimmed by 4 bases and J by 4 bases, leaving 14 bases between them. CDR3 length: 14 residues. Germline CDR1 MNHEY, CDR2 SVGAGI. CDR3: CASSSRQARYEQYF. The CDR3 coding sequence is TGTGCCAGCAGTTCCCGACAGGCCAGGTACGAGCAGTACTTC.